This TCR beta chain was sequenced during a study of cytomegalovirus exposure and HLA in healthy donors. Findings and limits, study-wide: Productive status was seen about 90% or about 30% of the time for most TCR beta V segments in an earlier analysis. Sequencing likely caused a cluster of highly shared sequence variants. Cytomegalovirus-associated status was assigned to about 150 TCR beta chains.

This clone was picked up a small number of times. Its target is not known. While unrecorded immune exposures were likely, the donors were nominally healthy when sampled. In the PCR, 60 Vbeta and 13 Jbeta primers were used. Measured with immunoSEQ multiplex PCR; TCRdb has only the in-frame clones, and not every one. The sample includes tens of thousands of clones, roughly 80% of them seen just once. The CDR3 extends over 15 amino acids. Looked up from germline, CDR1 is SGHDT and CDR2 is YYEEEE. Trimming at V came to 4 bases and at J to 2 bases, leaving 6 bases not matched to a gene. The gene calls are TRBV5-6 and TRBJ2-3, with 8 bases matching TRBD1. This TCR was sampled from a man aged 40-49 years in good health and CMV-seronegative. Source material: PBMCs. CDR3 coding DNA: TGTGCCAGCAGCGACACAGGGGGGCCCACAGATACGCAGTATTTT. Encoded protein: CASSDTGGPTDTQYF.